The source of this T cell receptor (beta chain) is a study of blood T cell repertoires in COVID-19. Study summary: There were acute and convalescent COVID-19 samples, and they came from the United States, Italy and Spain. T cells, B-cell-depleted T cells, or PBMCs supplied cDNA or gDNA.

In the original analysis: Counts of nucleated cells, estimated from reference gene primer amplification, were obtained. Sequenced by immunoSEQ multiplex PCR; TCRdb stores in-frame clones only, minus some. V and J calls plus clone size are reproduced from that table; the DNA served to infer D and trimming. Altogether nearly 55,000 clones are present, around 93% being singletons, with the ten largest covering about 7%. The CDR3 sequence is 14 residues long. Trimming took 5 bases from V and 0 from J, leaving 11 bases between them. The germline V gene encodes CDR1 SGHTA and CDR2 FQGNSA. Input material: peripheral blood. The chain joins TRBV7-2 to TRBJ2-7; the D is unclear. The TCR originated in a woman in her fifties or sixties with active or convalescent COVID-19. In nucleotides, the CDR3 is TGTGCCAGCAGCGGAGACCAGAGCTCCTACGAGCAGTACTTC. Translating gives CASSGDQSSYEQYF.